The entry that follows covers one T cell receptor (beta chain) sequence. Antigen: not known. This entry belongs to a study of blood T cells in healthy people across ages. It was with a sample-barcoded 5' primer and a J-beta primer mix that a second PCR of roughly 6 to 11 cycles was run. TCRdb reprocessed the 5' RACE reads via MiXCR and lists one record per CDR3 protein. The table has approximately 880,000 distinct CDR3 sequences, roughly 43% seen once. Study-wide results and caveats: Roughly linear age-related decline in beta diversity appeared, significant by age around 38. Unknown CMV status may confound age-related changes in expanded clones.

This CDR3 spans 10 amino acids. Between the trimmed V and J ends, which lost 4 bases and 8 bases, there was a span of 8 bases. Germline loops: CDR1 SQVTM, CDR2 ANQGSEA. This chain links TRBV29-1 with TRBJ1-2, with a possible D match to TRBD1 (5 bases). Sequenced sample: blood. This TCR was sampled from a man aged 25 to 40 in good health. CDR3 nucleotide sequence: TGCAGCGTTGGGGGGGACGGCTACACCTTC. Its protein product is CSVGGDGYTF.